This entry lists 15 T cell receptor beta chains sequenced from one sample in a study of shared clonotypes between healthy human individuals (dated by TCRdb to 2018 to 2020). The library was prepared using the immunoSEQ multiplex PCR assay. This immuneACCESS table, as held by TCRdb, lists in-frame sequences with V and J called but not all clones. Of the missing ones, under half trace to an unresolved V gene in checked studies; the others have no known cause. The sample table holds about 450,000 clones, of which approximately 79% were seen once. Around 12% of the sample is taken by the ten largest. The sample taken for sequencing was PBMCs. The source is a woman aged 40 to 50 in good health. Some clones in this sample may be carry-over from other donors' samples.

The chain combines TRBV7-9 with TRBJ2-7, with 8 bases aligning to TRBD2. The CDR3 is 17 amino acids. Germline CDR1 reads SEHNR; CDR2 reads FQNEAQ (reference sequence). After removal of 5 bases from V and 2 bases from J, the junction contained 14 bases not matched to a gene. CDR3 amino acids: CASSPREGRGGAYEQYF. The CDR3 bases are TGTGCCAGCAGCCCCCGGGAGGGCAGGGGAGGAGCCTACGAGCAGTACTTC.

This clone was recorded many times. J is TRBJ1-3 and V is TRBV5-4; tentatively, D is TRBD1 (6 bases). Between the trimmed V and J ends, which lost 1 base and 4 bases, there was a span of 12 bases. The germline CDR1 and CDR2 sequences are SGHNT and YYREEE (reference sequence). The CDR3 totals 15 residues. The CDR3 region is CASSLMGGRGNTIYF. In nucleotides, the CDR3 is TGTGCCAGCAGCTTGATGGGGGGGCGCGGAAACACCATATATTTT.

The J gene is TRBJ2-2, the V gene TRBV11-3, with 11 bases that match TRBD2. With 4 bases clipped from V and 1 base from J, the junction kept 5 bases outside the gene matches. The CDR3 has 17 residues. Germline CDR1 is SGHNT and CDR2 is YENEEA. CDR3 loop: CASSSEGTSGNTGELFF. CDR3 bases: TGTGCCAGCAGCTCAGAGGGGACTAGCGGGAACACCGGGGAGCTGTTTTTT.

This rearrangement joins TRBV7-8 to TRBJ2-5; 9 positions match TRBD1. From germline, CDR1 is SGHVS and CDR2 FQNEAQ. The CDR3 extends over 15 amino acids. Trimming took 8 bases from V and 3 from J; bases not matched to a gene: 10. In nucleotides, the CDR3 is TGTGCCAGCGGGGGACAGGGTCGATTCAAAGAGACCCAGTACTTC. This translates into CASGGQGRFKETQYF.

The rearrangement uses TRBV28 and TRBJ1-3; tentative D call: TRBD1 (5 bases). This CDR3 spans 16 amino acids. Germline V gives CDR1 MDHEN, CDR2 SYDVKM. Trimming took off 3 bases at V and 3 bases at J, with 15 bases between the two ends. The CDR3 spells CASSLPGPGIGNTIYF. In DNA, the CDR3 is TGTGCCAGCAGTTTGCCAGGGCCTGGAATTGGAAACACCATATATTTT.

This clone was observed many times. Additional DNA sequences in this sample encode the identical CDR3. This chain links TRBV7-9 with TRBJ1-1; no firm D call. The length of the CDR3 is 14 residues. V lost 1 base and J lost 1, with 7 bases in between. Germline V lookup: CDR1 SEHNR, CDR2 FQNEAQ (reference sequence). CDR3 nucleotide sequence: TGTGCCAGCAGCTTAGTTGGTGGGAACACTGAAGCTTTCTTT. It encodes CASSLVGGNTEAFF.

This clone was picked up one time. A far bigger clonotype differs at one base, so this is likely a read error. Other DNA sequences in this sample translate to the same CDR3. The chain's CDR3 is CAWSRQVRQETQYF. CDR3 DNA sequence: TGTGCCTGGAGCCGACAGGTTCGACAAGAAACCCAGTACTTC. This sequence joins TRBV30 and TRBJ2-5; possibly TRBD1 for D (6 bases). The CDR3 totals 14 residues. Germline V gene data show CDR1 as GTSNPN and CDR2 as SVGIG (reference sequence). The whole variable domain, filled in from reference TRBV30 and TRBJ2-5, reads SQTIHQWPATLVQPVGSPLSLECTVEGTSNPNLYWYRQAAGRGLQLLFYSVGIGQISSEVPQNLSASRPQDRQFILSSKKLLLSDSGFYLCAWSRQVRQETQYFGPGTRLLVL.

The V call is TRBV5-1, the J call TRBJ2-2; D might be TRBD1 (5 bases). This CDR3 has 14 amino acids. V shed 5 bases and J shed 3 bases, with 11 bases lying between them. The germline V gene encodes CDR1 SGHRS and CDR2 YFSETQ. This CDR3 reads CASSGTGYTGELFF. The CDR3 DNA sequence: TGCGCCAGCAGTGGAACAGGATACACCGGGGAGCTGTTTTTT.

This clone was picked up one time. The gene calls are TRBV2 and TRBJ1-1; 8 nucleotides line up with TRBD1. Germline CDR1 is SNHLY and CDR2 is FYNNEI. The CDR3 sequence is 14 residues long. V shed 5 bases, J shed 10 bases, and the junction held 12 bases outside the gene matches. CDR3 residues: CASSPDRVEVAAFF. Here the CDR3 DNA reads TGTGCCAGCAGTCCGGACAGGGTGGAGGTCGCAGCTTTCTTT.

The chain joins TRBV11-3 to TRBJ2-7, with 9 nucleotides matching TRBD1. CDR1 SGHNT and CDR2 YENEEA come from the germline V gene. There are 15 residues in the CDR3. The J segment lost 0 bases and the V segment lost 5 bases, leaving 5 bases of the junction unmatched. The CDR3 DNA follows: TGTGCCAGCAGCCCGGGACAGGGAAGCTCCTACGAGCAGTACTTC. It yields the protein CASSPGQGSSYEQYF.

The CDR3, as DNA: TGTGCCAGCAGACGGACGGGACTAGCGGGAGGGCCCTTGCGCGAGCAGTACTTC. Its translation is CASRRTGLAGGPLREQYF. The rearrangement uses TRBV11-2 and TRBJ2-7; 16 nucleotides line up with TRBD2. CDR3 length: 18 residues. Trimming at V came to 6 bases and at J to 6 bases, leaving 14 bases not matched to a gene. The germline gives CDR1 SGHAT, CDR2 FQNNGV.

This clone came up a few times. The chain has TRBV2 and TRBJ1-2; TRBD1 aligns across 9 bases. Germline V gene data show CDR1 as SNHLY and CDR2 as FYNNEI. CDR3 length: 14 residues. Trimming removed 6 bases from V and 10 bases from J; junction bases left unmatched: 12. CDR3 protein: CASRVRQGGGDYTF. In DNA, the CDR3 is TGTGCCAGCAGGGTCCGACAGGGGGGAGGTGACTACACCTTC.

The rearrangement links TRBV10-3 to TRBJ2-5; 13 bases line up with TRBD2. CDR1 is ENHRY and CDR2 is SYGVKD in the germline V gene. The CDR3 runs 15 residues. Trimming removed 2 bases from V and 5 bases from J; junction bases left unmatched: 2. The CDR3: CAISEGLAGVETQYF. The CDR3 DNA follows: TGTGCCATCAGTGAGGGACTAGCGGGAGTGGAGACCCAGTACTTC.

This chain links TRBV6-8 with TRBJ2-4; TRBD2 agrees at 12 bases. After removal of 7 bases from V and 1 base from J, the junction contained 14 bases not matched to a gene. The CDR3 is made up of 19 amino acids. Germline CDR1 and CDR2: MNHGY and SAAAGT. CDR3 sequence: CASNSGLAGGPKAKNIQYF. CDR3 nucleotide sequence: TGTGCCAGCAACTCTGGGCTAGCGGGAGGGCCGAAGGCCAAAAACATTCAGTACTTC.

This chain connects TRBV2 to TRBJ1-6, with D unclear. Germline CDR1 reads SNHLY; CDR2 reads FYNNEI. CDR3 size: 14 residues. Trimming shortened V by 6 bases and J by 5 bases, and 11 bases separated the two germline ends. The CDR3 spells CASSLTLDNSPLHF. The DNA for the CDR3 is TGTGCCAGCAGCTTAACCCTGGATAATTCACCCCTCCACTTT.